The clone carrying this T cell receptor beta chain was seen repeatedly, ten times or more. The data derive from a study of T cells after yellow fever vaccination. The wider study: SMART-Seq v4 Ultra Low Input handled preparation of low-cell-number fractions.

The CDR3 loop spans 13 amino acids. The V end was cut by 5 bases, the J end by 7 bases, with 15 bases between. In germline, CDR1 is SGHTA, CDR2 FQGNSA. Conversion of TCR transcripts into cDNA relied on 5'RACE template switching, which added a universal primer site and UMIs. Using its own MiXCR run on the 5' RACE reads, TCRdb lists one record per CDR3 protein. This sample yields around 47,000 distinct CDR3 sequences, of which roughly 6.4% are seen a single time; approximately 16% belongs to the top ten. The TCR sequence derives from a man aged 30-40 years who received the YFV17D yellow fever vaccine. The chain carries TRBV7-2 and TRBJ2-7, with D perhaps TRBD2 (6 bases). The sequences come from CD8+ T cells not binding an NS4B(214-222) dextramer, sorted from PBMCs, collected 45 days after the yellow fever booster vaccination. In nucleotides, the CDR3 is TGTGCCAGCAGCCCGGGACTTCTGGTGGAGCAGTACTTC. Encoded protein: CASSPGLLVEQYF.